This TCR beta chain derives from a study of T cell responses to AZD1222 COVID-19 vaccine. Study at large: Second-dose schedules of about 4 or about 12 weeks were combined.

Only in-frame clones appear in the TCRdb table, and some are missing; sequencing was by immunoSEQ multiplex PCR. This table has about 110,000 clones, roughly 90% appearing once. CDR3 length equals 16 residues. The V and J ends lost 4 bases and 5 bases, in that order; junction bases with no gene match: 10. CDR1 and CDR2 (germline): KGHDR, SFDVKD. Study observations and caveats: Spike-wide coverage was observed for vaccine-associated CD4 TCRs, with dominant responses at 160-218 and 743-854. Just a handful of AZD1222 recipients were seropositive at baseline. Donors were largely white British and mainly female; clonal diversity was possibly underestimated.

Comments on this clone: Its target is unknown.

The chain uses TRBV24-1 and TRBJ1-5, with 7 bases fitting TRBD1. This clonotype was obtained from an adult in good health. This sample comprised peripheral blood, obtained on day 0 of AZD1222 vaccination. The CDR3 spells CATSDRQGRTDQPQHF. Written as DNA, the CDR3 is TGTGCCACCAGTGACCGACAGGGTCGGACTGATCAGCCCCAGCATTTT.